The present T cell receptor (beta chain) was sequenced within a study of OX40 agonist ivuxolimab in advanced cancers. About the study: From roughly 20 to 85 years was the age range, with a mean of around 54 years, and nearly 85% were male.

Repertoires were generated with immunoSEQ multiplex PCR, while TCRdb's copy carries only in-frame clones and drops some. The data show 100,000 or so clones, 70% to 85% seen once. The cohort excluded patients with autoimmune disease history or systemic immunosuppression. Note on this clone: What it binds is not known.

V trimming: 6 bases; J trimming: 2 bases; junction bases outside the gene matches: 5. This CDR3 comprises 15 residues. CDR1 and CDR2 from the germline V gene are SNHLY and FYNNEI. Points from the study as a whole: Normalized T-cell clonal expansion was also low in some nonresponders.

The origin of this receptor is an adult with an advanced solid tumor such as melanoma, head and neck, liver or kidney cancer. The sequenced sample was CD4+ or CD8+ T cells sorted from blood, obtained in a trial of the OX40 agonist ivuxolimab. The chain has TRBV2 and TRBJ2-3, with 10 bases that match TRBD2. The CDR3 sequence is CASRLAGSLTDTQYF. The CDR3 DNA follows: TGTGCCAGCAGACTAGCGGGGAGCCTCACAGATACGCAGTATTTT.